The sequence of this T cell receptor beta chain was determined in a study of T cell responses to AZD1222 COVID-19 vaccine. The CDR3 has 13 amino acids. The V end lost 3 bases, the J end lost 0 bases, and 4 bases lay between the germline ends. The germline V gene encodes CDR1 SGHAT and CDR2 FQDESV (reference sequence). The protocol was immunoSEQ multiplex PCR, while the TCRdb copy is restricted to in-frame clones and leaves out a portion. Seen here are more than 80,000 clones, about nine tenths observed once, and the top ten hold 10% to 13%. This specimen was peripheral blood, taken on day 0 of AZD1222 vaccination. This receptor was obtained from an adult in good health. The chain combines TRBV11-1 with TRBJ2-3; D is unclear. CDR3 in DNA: TGTGCCAGCAGCTTGCCCAGCACAGATACGCAGTATTTT. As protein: CASSLPSTDTQYF.